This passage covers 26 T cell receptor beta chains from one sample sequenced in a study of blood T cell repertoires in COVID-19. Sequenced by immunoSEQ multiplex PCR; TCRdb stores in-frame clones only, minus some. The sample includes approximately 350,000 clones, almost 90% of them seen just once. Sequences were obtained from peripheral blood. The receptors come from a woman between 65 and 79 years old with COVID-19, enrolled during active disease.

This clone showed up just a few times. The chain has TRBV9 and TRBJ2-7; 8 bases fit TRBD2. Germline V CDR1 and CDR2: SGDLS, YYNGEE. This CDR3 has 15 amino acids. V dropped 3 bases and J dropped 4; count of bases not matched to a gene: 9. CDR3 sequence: CASSESGGGGYEQYF. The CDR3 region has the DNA TGTGCCAGCAGCGAGAGCGGGGGAGGCGGTTACGAGCAGTACTTC.

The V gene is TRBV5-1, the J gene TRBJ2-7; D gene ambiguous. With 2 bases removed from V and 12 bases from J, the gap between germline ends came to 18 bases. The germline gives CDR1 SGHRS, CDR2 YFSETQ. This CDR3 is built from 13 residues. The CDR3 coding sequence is TGCGCCAGCAGCTTTTATTTGACACCGCATCTGTACTTC. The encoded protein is CASSFYLTPHLYF.

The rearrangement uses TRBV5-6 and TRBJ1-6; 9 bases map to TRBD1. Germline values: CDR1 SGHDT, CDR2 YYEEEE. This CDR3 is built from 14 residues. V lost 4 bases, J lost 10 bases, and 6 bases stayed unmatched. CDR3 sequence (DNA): TGTGCCAGCAGCCCGGGACAGGGAACCTCACCCCTCCACTTT. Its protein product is CASSPGQGTSPLHF.

CDR3 region: CASSSDRGSGNTIYF. The CDR3 nucleotides are TGTGCCAGTAGTTCGGACAGGGGATCTGGAAACACCATATATTTT. The chain joins TRBV19 to TRBJ1-3; 9 bases match TRBD1. Trimming removed 5 bases from V and 1 base from J; junction bases left unmatched: 3. Germline-derived CDR1 and CDR2 are LNHDA and SQIVND (reference sequence). CDR3 length: 15 amino acids.

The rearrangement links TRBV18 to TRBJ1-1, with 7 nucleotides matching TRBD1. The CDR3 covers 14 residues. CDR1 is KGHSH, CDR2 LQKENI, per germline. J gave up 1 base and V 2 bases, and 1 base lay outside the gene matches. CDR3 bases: TGTGCCAGCTCACCAGGGACAGCGAACACTGAAGCTTTCTTT. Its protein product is CASSPGTANTEAFF.

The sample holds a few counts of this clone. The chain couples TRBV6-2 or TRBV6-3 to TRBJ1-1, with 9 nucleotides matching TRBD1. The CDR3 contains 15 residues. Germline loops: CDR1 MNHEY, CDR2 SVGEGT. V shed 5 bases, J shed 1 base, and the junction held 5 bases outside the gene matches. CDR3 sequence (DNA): TGTGCCAGCAGTGACAGGGGGAGGAAGAACACTGAAGCTTTCTTT. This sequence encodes CASSDRGRKNTEAFF.

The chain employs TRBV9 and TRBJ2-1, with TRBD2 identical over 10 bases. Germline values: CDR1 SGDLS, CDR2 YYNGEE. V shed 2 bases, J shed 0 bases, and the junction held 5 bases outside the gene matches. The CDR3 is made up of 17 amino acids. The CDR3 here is CASSVEAGGSSYNEQFF. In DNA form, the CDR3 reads TGTGCCAGCAGCGTTGAAGCGGGGGGGAGCTCCTACAATGAGCAGTTCTTC.

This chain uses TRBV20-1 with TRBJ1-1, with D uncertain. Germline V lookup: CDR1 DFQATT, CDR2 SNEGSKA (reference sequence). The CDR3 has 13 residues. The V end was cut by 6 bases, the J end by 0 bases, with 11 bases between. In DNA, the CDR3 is TGCAGTGCAAGTGTATCGTTGAACACTGAAGCTTTCTTT. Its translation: CSASVSLNTEAFF.

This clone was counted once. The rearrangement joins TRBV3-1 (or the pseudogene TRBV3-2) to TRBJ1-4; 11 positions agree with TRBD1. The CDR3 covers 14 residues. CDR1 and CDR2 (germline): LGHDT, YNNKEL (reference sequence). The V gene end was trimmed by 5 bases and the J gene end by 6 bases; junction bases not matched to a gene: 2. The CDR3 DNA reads TGTGCCAGCAGCTCGGGACAGGGGGATGAAAAACTGTTTTTT. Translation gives CASSSGQGDEKLFF.

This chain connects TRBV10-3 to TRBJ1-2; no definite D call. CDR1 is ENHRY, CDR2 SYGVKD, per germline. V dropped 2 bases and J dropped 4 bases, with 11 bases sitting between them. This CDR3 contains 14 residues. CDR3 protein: CAISEAAEGYGYTF. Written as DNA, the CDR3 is TGTGCCATCAGTGAGGCGGCAGAGGGCTATGGCTACACCTTC.

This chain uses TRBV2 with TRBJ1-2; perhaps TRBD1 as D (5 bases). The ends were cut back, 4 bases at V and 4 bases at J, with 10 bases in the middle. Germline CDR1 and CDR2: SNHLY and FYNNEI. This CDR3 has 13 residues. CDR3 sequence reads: CASSVSGGYGYTF. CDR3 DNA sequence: TGTGCCAGCAGTGTTTCCGGGGGCTATGGCTACACCTTC.

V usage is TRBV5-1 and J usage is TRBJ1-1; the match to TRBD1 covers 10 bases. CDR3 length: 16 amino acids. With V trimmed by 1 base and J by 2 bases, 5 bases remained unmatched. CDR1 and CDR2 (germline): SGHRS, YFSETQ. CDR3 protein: CASSLRRQGANTEAFF. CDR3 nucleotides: TGCGCCAGCAGCTTGCGCCGACAGGGGGCTAACACTGAAGCTTTCTTT.

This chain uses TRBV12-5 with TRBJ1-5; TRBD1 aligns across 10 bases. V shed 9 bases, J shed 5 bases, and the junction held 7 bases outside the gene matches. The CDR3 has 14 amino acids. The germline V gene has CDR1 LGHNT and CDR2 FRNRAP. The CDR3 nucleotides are TGTGCTAGCCGGGGACAGGGGATCGATCAGCCCCAGCATTTT. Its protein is CASRGQGIDQPQHF.

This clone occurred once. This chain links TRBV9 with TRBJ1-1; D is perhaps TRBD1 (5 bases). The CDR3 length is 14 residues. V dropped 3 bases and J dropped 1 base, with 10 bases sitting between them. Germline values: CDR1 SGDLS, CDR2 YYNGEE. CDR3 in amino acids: CASSDAGGNTEAFF. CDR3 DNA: TGTGCCAGCAGCGACGCGGGGGGGAACACTGAAGCTTTCTTT.

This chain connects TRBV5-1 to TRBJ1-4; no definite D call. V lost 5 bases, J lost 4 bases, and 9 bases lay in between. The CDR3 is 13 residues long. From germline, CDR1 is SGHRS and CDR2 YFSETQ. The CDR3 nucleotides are TGCGCCAGCAGTCCGACATATAATGAAAAACTGTTTTTT. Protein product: CASSPTYNEKLFF.

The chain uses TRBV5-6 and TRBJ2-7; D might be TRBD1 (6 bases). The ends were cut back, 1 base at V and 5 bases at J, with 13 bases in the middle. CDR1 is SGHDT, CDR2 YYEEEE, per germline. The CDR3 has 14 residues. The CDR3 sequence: CASSLTGTGNEQYF. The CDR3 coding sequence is TGTGCCAGCAGCTTGACAGGGACGGGAAACGAGCAGTACTTC. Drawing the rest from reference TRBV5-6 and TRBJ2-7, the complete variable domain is DAGVTQSPTHLIKTRGQQVTLRCSPKSGHDTVSWYQQALGQGPQFIFQYYEEEERQRGNFPDRFSGHQFPNYSSELNVNALLLGDSALYLCASSLTGTGNEQYFGPGTRLTVT.

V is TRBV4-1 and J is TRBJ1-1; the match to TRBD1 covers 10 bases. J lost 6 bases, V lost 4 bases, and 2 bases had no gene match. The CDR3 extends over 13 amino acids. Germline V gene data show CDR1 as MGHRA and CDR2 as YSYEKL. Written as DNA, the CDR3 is TGCGCCAGCAGCCCCGGACAGGGGGCTGAAGCTTTCTTT. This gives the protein CASSPGQGAEAFF.

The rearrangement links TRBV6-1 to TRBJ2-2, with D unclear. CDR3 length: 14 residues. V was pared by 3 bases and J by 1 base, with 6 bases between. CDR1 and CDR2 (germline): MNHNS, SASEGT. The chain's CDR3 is CASSEKQNTGELFF. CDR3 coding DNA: TGTGCCAGCAGTGAGAAGCAGAACACCGGGGAGCTGTTTTTT.

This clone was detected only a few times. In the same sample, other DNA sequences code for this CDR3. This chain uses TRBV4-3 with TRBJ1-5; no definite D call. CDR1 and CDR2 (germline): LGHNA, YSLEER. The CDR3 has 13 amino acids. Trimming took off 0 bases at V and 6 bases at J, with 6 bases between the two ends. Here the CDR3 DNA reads TGCGCCAGCAGCCAAGATCTCGGTCAGCCCCAGCATTTT. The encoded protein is CASSQDLGQPQHF.

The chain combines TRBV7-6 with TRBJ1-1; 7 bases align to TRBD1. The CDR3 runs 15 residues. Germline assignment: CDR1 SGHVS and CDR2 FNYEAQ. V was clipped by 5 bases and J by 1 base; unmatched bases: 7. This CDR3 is CASSLQGSRNTEAFF. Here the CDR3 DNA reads TGTGCCAGCAGCCTACAGGGGTCGAGGAACACTGAAGCTTTCTTT.

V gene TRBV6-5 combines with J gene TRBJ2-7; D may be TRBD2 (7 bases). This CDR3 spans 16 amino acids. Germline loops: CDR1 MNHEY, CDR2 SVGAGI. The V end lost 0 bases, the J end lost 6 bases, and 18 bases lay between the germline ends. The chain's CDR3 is CASSYSAAGAPLEQYF. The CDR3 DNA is TGTGCCAGCAGTTACTCGGCCGCGGGGGCCCCCCTCGAGCAGTACTTC.

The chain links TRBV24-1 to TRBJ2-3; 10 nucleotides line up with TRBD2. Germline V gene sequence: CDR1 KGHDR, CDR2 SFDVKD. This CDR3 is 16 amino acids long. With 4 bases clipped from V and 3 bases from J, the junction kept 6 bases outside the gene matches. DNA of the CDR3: TGTGCCACCAGTGAAGATTTTAGCGGGGGGACAGATACGCAGTATTTT. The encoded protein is CATSEDFSGGTDTQYF.

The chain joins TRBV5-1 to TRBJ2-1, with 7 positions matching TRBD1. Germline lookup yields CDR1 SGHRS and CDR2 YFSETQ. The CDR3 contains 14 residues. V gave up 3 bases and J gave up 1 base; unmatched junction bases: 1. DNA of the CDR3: TGCGCCAGCAGCTCGGGACAGTCCTACAATGAGCAGTTCTTC. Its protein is CASSSGQSYNEQFF.

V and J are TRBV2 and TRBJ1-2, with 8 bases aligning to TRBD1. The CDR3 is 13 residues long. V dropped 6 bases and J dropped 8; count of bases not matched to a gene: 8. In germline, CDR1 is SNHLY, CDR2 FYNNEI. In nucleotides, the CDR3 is TGTGCCAGCAGCCTGGGACAGGCGAACGGCTACACCTTC. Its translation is CASSLGQANGYTF.

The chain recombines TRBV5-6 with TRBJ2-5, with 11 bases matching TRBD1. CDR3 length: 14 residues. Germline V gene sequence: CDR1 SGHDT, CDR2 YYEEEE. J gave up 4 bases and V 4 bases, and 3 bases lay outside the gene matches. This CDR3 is CASSLGQGAETQYF. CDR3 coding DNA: TGTGCCAGCAGCCTCGGACAGGGGGCAGAGACCCAGTACTTC. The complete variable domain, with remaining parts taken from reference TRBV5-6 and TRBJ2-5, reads DAGVTQSPTHLIKTRGQQVTLRCSPKSGHDTVSWYQQALGQGPQFIFQYYEEEERQRGNFPDRFSGHQFPNYSSELNVNALLLGDSALYLCASSLGQGAETQYFGPGTRLLVL.

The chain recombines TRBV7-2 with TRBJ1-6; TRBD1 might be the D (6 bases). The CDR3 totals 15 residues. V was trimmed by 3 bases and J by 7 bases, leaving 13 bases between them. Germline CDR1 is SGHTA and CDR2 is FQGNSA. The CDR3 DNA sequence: TGTGCCAGCAGCTTCATGACAGGAGGAAATTCACCCCTCCACTTT. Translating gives CASSFMTGGNSPLHF.